The 8 T cell receptor beta chains reported below all come from one sample, sequenced in a study of human T cells and chemical hapten exposure (dated by TCRdb to about 2021). The library was generated by RACE. The data were produced on a NextSeq 500. TCRdb applied fastp at Q25 and MiXCR to the public reads, then kept only in-frame beta chains. When rows share a CDR3 protein, they turn into one entry using the most common DNA and genes. The sample table shows some 90,000 distinct CDR3 sequences, and roughly 11% are seen once. The ten largest clones take up 3.2% of the sample. What the time point label conveys for this sample: patch test 2, 6 weeks after DPC sensitization. Reading the label with the study, this specimen's treatment or condition is: therapeutic diphenylcyclopropenone sensitization with weekly scalp DPC. This specimen was whole blood, taken in connection with sensitization to the hapten diphenylcyclopropenone (DPC). The receptors here all came from a woman in her forties with alopecia areata. Some clones in this sample may be carry-over from other donors' samples.

This clonotype has at least ten counts. The genes are TRBV5-1 and TRBJ2-1; D call uncertain. V shed 0 bases and J shed 10 bases, with 14 bases lying between them. CDR1 SGHRS and CDR2 YFSETQ come from the germline V gene. The CDR3 covers 14 residues. The CDR3 spells CASSLDYSEQEQFF. CDR3 coding DNA: TGCGCCAGCAGCTTGGACTACTCAGAACAGGAGCAGTTCTTC.

Ten or more counts support this clonotype. The chain couples TRBV7-2 to TRBJ2-5, with TRBD2 identical over 12 bases. CDR1 is SGHTA and CDR2 is FQGNSA in the germline V gene. The CDR3 is 16 amino acids. Unmatched junction bases numbered 11, after V lost 6 bases and J lost 6 bases. In DNA, the CDR3 is TGTGCCAGCAGTCCCCCCCAGCTAGCGGGAGGGCAGACCCAGTACTTC. It specifies CASSPPQLAGGQTQYF. The variable domain in full, completed from reference TRBV7-2 and TRBJ2-5, reads GAGVSQSPSNKVTEKGKDVELRCDPISGHTALYWYRQSLGQGLEFLIYFQGNSAPDKSGLPSDRFSAERTGGSVSTLTIQRTQQEDSAVYLCASSPPQLAGGQTQYFGPGTRLLVL.

The chain has TRBV7-9 and TRBJ2-3, with 12 bases fitting TRBD2. J was trimmed by 6 bases and V by 1 base; bases with no gene match: 5. CDR1 is SEHNR and CDR2 is FQNEAQ in the germline V gene (reference sequence). The CDR3 sequence is 16 residues long. This CDR3 reads CASSLGLAGVADTQYF. The CDR3 DNA reads TGTGCCAGCAGCTTAGGACTAGCGGGAGTGGCGGATACGCAGTATTTT.

The chain uses TRBV7-8 and TRBJ2-7; tentatively, D is TRBD1 or TRBD2 (5 bases each). The V end lost 1 base, the J end lost 3 bases, and 16 bases lay between the germline ends. Germline V lookup: CDR1 SGHVS, CDR2 FQNEAQ. CDR3 size: 16 residues. DNA of the CDR3: TGTGCCAGCAGCTTAGGGGACGATCGGTCCTACTACGAGCAGTACTTC. Its protein product is CASSLGDDRSYYEQYF.

This clonotype was recorded a few times. CDR3 region: CASSQEQDPKKTQYF. The CDR3 nucleotides are TGTGCCAGCAGCCAAGAGCAGGACCCGAAAAAGACCCAGTACTTC. The chain employs TRBV4-2 and TRBJ2-5, with D hard to call. CDR1 and CDR2 from the germline V gene are LGHNA and YNFKEQ. Trimming took 0 bases from V and 6 from J, leaving 14 bases between them. The CDR3 covers 15 residues.

This clonotype was picked up many times. The chain has TRBV5-6 and TRBJ2-4, with a possible D match to TRBD2 (5 bases). Germline V CDR1 and CDR2: SGHDT, YYEEEE. The V end was cut by 1 base, the J end by 5 bases, with 13 bases between. This CDR3 spans 15 amino acids. The CDR3 DNA reads as TGTGCCAGCAGCTTGTTCGGGGTTCTGGAAAACATTCAGTACTTC. It specifies CASSLFGVLENIQYF.

This clonotype was counted ten times or more. The rearrangement links TRBV20-1 to TRBJ1-6; D may be TRBD1 (5 bases). V lost 3 bases and J lost 0, with 9 bases in between. Germline CDR1 DFQATT, CDR2 SNEGSKA (reference sequence). The CDR3 totals 15 residues. The CDR3 reads CSASEGSSYNSPLHF. The CDR3 DNA reads TGCAGTGCTAGCGAGGGGAGCTCCTATAATTCACCCCTCCACTTT.

This chain uses TRBV4-2 with TRBJ2-1; 12 bases align to TRBD2. The CDR3 sequence is 14 residues long. Germline loops: CDR1 LGHNA, CDR2 YNFKEQ. The trim removed 4 bases at V and 10 bases at J, leaving 5 bases unmatched. CDR3 DNA sequence: TGTGCCAGCAGCCCTAGCGGGAGGGCCGGAGAGCAGTTCTTC. The encoded protein is CASSPSGRAGEQFF.